This T cell receptor (beta chain) is drawn from a study of blood T cell repertoires in COVID-19 (dated by TCRdb to between 2020 and 2021). Broadly, across the study: Collaborator samples came from the United States, Italy and Spain and covered acute and convalescent phases of COVID-19. The samples were drawn from two sources: the first 160 participants of the ongoing ImmuneRACE study, and 1,000 to 1,500 subjects contributed by 6 global collaborators. Deeply sampled blood TCRbeta repertoires from subjects exposed to, actively infected with, or recovered from COVID-19 were included in the dataset. The repertoires were released in a freely available public database intended as a resource for research on the immune response to SARS-CoV-2. Where available, HLA class I and class II types were taken from metadata supplied by the sample provider and were not determined by assay-based typing. The material from the prospective study consisted of cDNA or gDNA derived from T cells, B-cell-depleted T cells, or PBMCs. Sample metadata almost always included a de-identified subject ID, COVID-19 status, age in years and sex.

Whole blood was collected in K2EDTA tubes by collaborating institutions according to the institutions' own protocols. For TCRbeta analysis, collaborator samples were shipped as frozen whole blood, as isolated PBMCs, or as DNA extracted from either sample type. What the research found in general, with its limitations: The quantity of clinical and demographic metadata differed by source and by participant and was supplied without curation.

Remarks on this clone: Its recognized antigen is unknown. Base qualities are not at hand, and no much larger clone is one base apart.

The immunoSEQ Assay, a bias-controlled multiplex PCR, was used to amplify TCRbeta CDR3 regions from genomic DNA. In the original analysis: Nucleated cell counts per sample were estimated from amplification of reference gene primers within the assay. To quantify the absolute abundance of each unique TCRbeta CDR3 rearrangement, sequence reads were collapsed and filtered. For each sample, productive Simpson clonality was calculated as the square root of Simpson's diversity index over productive rearrangements. In its TCRdb copy, this immuneACCESS table keeps in-frame sequences only and misses some clones. Where compared with another copy, unresolved V genes explain less than half of these, and the others have no known cause. The D gene and trimming were derived from the DNA, and the V and J assignments and clone size from that table. This sample lists 68,000 or so clones; 80% to 90% were detected once. Of the sample, 2% to 2.5% falls within the top ten clones.

The sequencing sample was made of peripheral blood. The clonotype comes from a human donor in a cohort sampled during active COVID-19.

The CDR3 amino acid sequence is: CASRGGGNQPQHF. The DNA is as follows: TGTGCCAGCAGGGGAGGGGGAAATCAGCCCCAGCATTTT. Here the chain combines TRBV6-5 and TRBJ1-5; the D segment could be TRBD1, given 6 matching bases. The germline V gene gives CDR1 as MNHEY and CDR2 as SVGAGI. V is reduced by 6 bases and J by 4 bases, leaving a spacing of 10 bases between them. The CDR3 measures 13 amino acids from cysteine to phenylalanine. Of the read, only the CDR3 DNA is kept; its 39 bases are in frame from base 1.